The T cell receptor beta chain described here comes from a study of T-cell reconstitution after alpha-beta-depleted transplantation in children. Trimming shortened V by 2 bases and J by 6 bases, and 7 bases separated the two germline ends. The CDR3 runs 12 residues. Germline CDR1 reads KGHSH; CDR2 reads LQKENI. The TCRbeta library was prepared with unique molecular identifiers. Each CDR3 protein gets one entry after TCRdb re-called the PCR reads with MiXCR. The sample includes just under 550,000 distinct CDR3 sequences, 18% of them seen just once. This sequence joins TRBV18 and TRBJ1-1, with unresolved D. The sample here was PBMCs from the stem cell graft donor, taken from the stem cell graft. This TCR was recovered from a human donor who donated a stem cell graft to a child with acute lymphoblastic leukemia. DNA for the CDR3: TGTGCCAGCTCACCAGCGGCCGCTGAAGCTTTCTTT. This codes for CASSPAAAEAFF.